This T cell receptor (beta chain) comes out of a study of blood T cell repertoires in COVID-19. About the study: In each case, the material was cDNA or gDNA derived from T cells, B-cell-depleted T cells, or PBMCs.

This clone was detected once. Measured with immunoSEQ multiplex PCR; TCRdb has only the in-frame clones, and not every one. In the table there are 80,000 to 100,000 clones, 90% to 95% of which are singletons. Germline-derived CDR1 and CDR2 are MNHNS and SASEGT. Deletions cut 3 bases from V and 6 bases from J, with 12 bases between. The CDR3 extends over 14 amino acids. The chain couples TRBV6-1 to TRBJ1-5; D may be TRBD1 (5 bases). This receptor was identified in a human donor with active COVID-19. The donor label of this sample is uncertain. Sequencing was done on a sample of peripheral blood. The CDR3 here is CASSEGRVGQPQHF. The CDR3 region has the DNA TGTGCCAGCAGTGAGGGCAGGGTAGGTCAGCCCCAGCATTTT.